The next 11 T cell receptor beta chains were all read from a single sample in a study of CD8 T cells in Susac syndrome. Random hexamers were used to reverse transcribe about 0.45 to 1 ug of RNA. TCRdb processed the immunoSEQ multiplex PCR reads anew with MiXCR; each CDR3 protein has one entry. Of 95,000 to 150,000 distinct CDR3 sequences in the sample, just under 95% were seen once. Input material: CD8+ T cells from PBMCs. These receptors all stem from a human donor with Susac syndrome.

V is TRBV10-1 and J is TRBJ2-5, with D perhaps assigned TRBD1 or TRBD2 (5 bases each). V was pared by 9 bases and J by 4 bases, with 15 bases between. In germline, CDR1 is WNHNN, CDR2 SYGVQD (reference sequence). This CDR3 is 13 amino acids long. CDR3 bases: TGCGCCAGACCACCGCGAGGGGTAGAGACCCAGTACTTC. Protein: CARPPRGVETQYF.

The CDR3, as DNA: TGTGCCAGCAGTTCCGGGACGCCCTACAATGAGCAGTTCTTC. Protein product: CASSSGTPYNEQFF. The chain links TRBV12-3 or TRBV12-4 to TRBJ2-1, with D perhaps assigned TRBD1 or TRBD2 (5 bases each). Between the trimmed V and J ends, which lost 4 bases and 2 bases, there was a span of 9 bases. This CDR3 region has 14 residues.

The chain couples TRBV29-1 to TRBJ1-1; tentative D call: TRBD1 (5 bases). The V gene lost 7 bases and the J gene lost 1 base, with 7 bases spanning the gap. Germline loops: CDR1 SQVTM, CDR2 ANQGSEA. The CDR3 runs 11 residues. The CDR3 DNA follows: TGCAGCGGCGACAGGAACACTGAAGCTTTCTTT. As protein: CSGDRNTEAFF.

V gene TRBV12-3 or TRBV12-4 combines with J gene TRBJ1-5, with a tentative D call TRBD1 (5 bases). Trimming pared 3 bases from V and 9 bases from J, leaving 9 bases between. The CDR3 covers 12 residues. The CDR3 protein is CASSLGGTPQHF. The CDR3 coding sequence is TGTGCCAGCAGTTTGGGCGGGACGCCCCAGCATTTT.

The chain uses TRBV6-5 and TRBJ2-5, with D perhaps being TRBD1 or TRBD2 (5 bases each). V shed 4 bases and J shed 3 bases, with 12 bases lying between them. CDR1 is MNHEY, CDR2 SVGAGI, per germline. The CDR3 consists of 14 residues. DNA for the CDR3: TGTGCCAGCAGTTTCGAGGGCAGGGAAGAGACCCAGTACTTC. It codes for CASSFEGREETQYF.

V gene TRBV7-2 combines with J gene TRBJ2-7; D ambiguous. The V gene's germline CDR1 is SGHTA and CDR2 FQGNSA. With 4 bases removed from V and 0 bases from J, the gap between germline ends came to 7 bases. The CDR3 has 13 amino acids. CDR3 nucleotides: TGTGCCAGCAGCTCGTCAAGCTCCTACGAGCAGTACTTC. Translation gives CASSSSSSYEQYF. The whole variable domain, filled in from reference TRBV7-2 and TRBJ2-7, reads GAGVSQSPSNKVTEKGKDVELRCDPISGHTALYWYRQSLGQGLEFLIYFQGNSAPDKSGLPSDRFSAERTGGSVSTLTIQRTQQEDSAVYLCASSSSSSYEQYFGPGTRLTVT.

The rearrangement joins TRBV28 to TRBJ2-3; D is uncertain. The V gene's germline CDR1 is MDHEN and CDR2 SYDVKM. This CDR3 comprises 14 residues. V dropped 2 bases and J dropped 0 bases, with 6 bases sitting between them. The CDR3 region has the DNA TGTGCCAGCAGTTTACCCCAGAGCACAGATACGCAGTATTTT. This gives the protein CASSLPQSTDTQYF.

The V gene is TRBV5-4, the J gene TRBJ1-5; perhaps TRBD1 as D (6 bases). Per the germline V gene, CDR1 is SGHNT and CDR2 is YYREEE (reference sequence). The CDR3 consists of 14 residues. With 0 bases removed from V and 5 bases from J, the gap between germline ends came to 9 bases. This CDR3 reads CASSLAGGDQPQHF. CDR3 DNA: TGTGCCAGCAGCTTGGCCGGGGGCGATCAGCCCCAGCATTTT.

The V and J genes are TRBV25-1 and TRBJ2-7, with a possible D match to TRBD1 (6 bases). Germline CDR1 MGHDK, CDR2 SYGVNS. The V end was cut by 8 bases, the J end by 2 bases, with 16 bases between. CDR3 length: 14 residues. As DNA, the CDR3 is TGTGCCAGCGCCGGGTGGGGGCGCCCCTACGAGCAGTACTTC. Protein product: CASAGWGRPYEQYF.

The J gene is TRBJ2-7, the V gene TRBV11-2; 7 bases align to TRBD1. Germline V CDR1 and CDR2: SGHAT, FQNNGV. This CDR3 spans 13 amino acids. With V trimmed by 3 bases and J by 3 bases, 2 bases remained unmatched. The CDR3 here is CASSFGQVYEQYF. The CDR3 nucleotides are TGTGCCAGCAGCTTCGGACAGGTCTACGAGCAGTACTTC.

This chain joins TRBV4-1 and TRBJ2-5, with 8 bases matching TRBD2. Germline CDR1 reads MGHRA; CDR2 reads YSYEKL. The CDR3 runs 15 residues. The trim removed 7 bases at V and 5 bases at J, leaving 12 bases unmatched. The CDR3 spells CASNLIGGASETQYF. CDR3 in DNA: TGCGCCAGCAACCTGATCGGGGGGGCCTCCGAGACCCAGTACTTC.